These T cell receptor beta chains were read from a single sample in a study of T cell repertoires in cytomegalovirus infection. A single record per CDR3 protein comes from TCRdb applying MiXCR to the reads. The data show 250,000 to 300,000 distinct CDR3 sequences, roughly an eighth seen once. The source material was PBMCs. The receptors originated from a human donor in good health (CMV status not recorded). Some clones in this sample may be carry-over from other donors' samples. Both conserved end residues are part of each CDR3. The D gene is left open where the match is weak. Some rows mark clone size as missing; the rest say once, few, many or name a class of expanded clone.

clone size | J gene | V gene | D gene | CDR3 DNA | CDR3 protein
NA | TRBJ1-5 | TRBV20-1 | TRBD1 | TGCAGTGCTAGAGAGAAGACAGGGCGGGAGTACAATCAGCCCCAGCATTTT | CSAREKTGREYNQPQHF
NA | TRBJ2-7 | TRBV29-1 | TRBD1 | TGCAGCGTTGCAGGGGGCGCCTACGAGCAGTACTTC | CSVAGGAYEQYF
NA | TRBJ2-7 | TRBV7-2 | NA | TGTGCCAGCAGCTTAGCTACTGGGTTGTACGAGCAGTACTTC | CASSLATGLYEQYF
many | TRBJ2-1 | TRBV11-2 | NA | TGTGCCAGCAGCTTAGGCCAGGGGATTAGCTCCTACAATGAGCAGTTCTTC | CASSLGQGISSYNEQFF
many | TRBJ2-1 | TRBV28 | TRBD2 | TGTGCCAGCAGTTCGGCCGGGACTAGCGGGACCAATGAGCAGTTCTTC | CASSSAGTSGTNEQFF
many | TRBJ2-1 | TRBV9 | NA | TGTGCCAGCAGCGTAGGCCGGCTCAATGAGCAGTTCTTC | CASSVGRLNEQFF
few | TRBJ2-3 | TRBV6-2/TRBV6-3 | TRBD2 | TGTGCCAGCAGTTACCGGACTAGCGAGGATACGCAGTATTTT | CASSYRTSEDTQYF
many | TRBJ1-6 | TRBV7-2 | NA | TGTGCCAGCAGCTTAGTTGTCGGGAATAATTCACCCCTCCACTTT | CASSLVVGNNSPLHF
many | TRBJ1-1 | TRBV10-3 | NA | TGTGCCTCTTCGGACAGCTACACTGAAGCTTTCTTT | CASSDSYTEAFF
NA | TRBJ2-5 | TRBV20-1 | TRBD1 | TGCAGTGTCGCAACAGGGGGCTTTTTGGGAGAGACCCAGTACTTC | CSVATGGFLGETQYF
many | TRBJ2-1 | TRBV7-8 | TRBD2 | TGTGCCAGCAGCTTACGGCAACAGCGGGGAAATTGGAATGAGCAGTTCTTC | CASSLRQQRGNWNEQFF
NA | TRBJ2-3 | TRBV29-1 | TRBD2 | TGCAGCGTTGAAGGACTAGCGGTTGATACGCAGTATTTT | CSVEGLAVDTQYF
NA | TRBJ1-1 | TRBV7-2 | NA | TGTGCCAGCAGCTTAGGGTCAGCGGTAGCTGAAGCTTTCTTT | CASSLGSAVAEAFF
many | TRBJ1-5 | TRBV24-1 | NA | TGTGCCACCGGAGGGGGTAGCAATCAGCCCCAGCATTTT | CATGGGSNQPQHF
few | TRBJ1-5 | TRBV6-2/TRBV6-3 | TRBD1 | TGTGCCAGCACCGGACAGGGCCACCCGGTGGGAAATCAGCCCCAGCATTTT | CASTGQGHPVGNQPQHF
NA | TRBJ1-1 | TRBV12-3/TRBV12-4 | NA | TGTGCCAGCAGTTTACCCAGGGTGAACACTGAAGCTTTCTTT | CASSLPRVNTEAFF
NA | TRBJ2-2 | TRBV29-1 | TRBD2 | TGCAGCGGGGGGGGACACACCGGGGAGCTGTTTTTT | CSGGGHTGELFF
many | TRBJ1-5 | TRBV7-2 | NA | TGTGCCAGCAGCCCGACAGGCCCCGGAGATCAGCCCCAGCATTTT | CASSPTGPGDQPQHF
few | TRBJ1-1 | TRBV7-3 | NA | TGTGCCAGCAGCTTAAATGGAGTTAACACTGAAGCTTTCTTT | CASSLNGVNTEAFF
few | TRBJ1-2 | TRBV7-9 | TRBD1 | TGTGCCAGCAGCCCGCGGGACAGCCTTTATGGCTACACCTTC | CASSPRDSLYGYTF
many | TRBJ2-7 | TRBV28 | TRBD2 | TGTGCCACTGACCCGGGACTAGTCTCATACGAGCAGTACTTC | CATDPGLVSYEQYF
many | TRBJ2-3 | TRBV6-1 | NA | TGTGCCAGCAAAGCAATGGGACTTCCAAATAGCACAGATACGCAGTATTTT | CASKAMGLPNSTDTQYF
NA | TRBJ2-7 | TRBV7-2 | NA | TGTGCCAGCAGCTTAGAGGGAGCCGGGAGCACGGTGCAGTACTTC | CASSLEGAGSTVQYF
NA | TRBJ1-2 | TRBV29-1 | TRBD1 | TGCAGCGTTTTATCCGGGACAGGGGCGTATGGCTACACCTTC | CSVLSGTGAYGYTF
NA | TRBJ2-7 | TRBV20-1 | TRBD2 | TGCAGTGCTAGAGCCCAGGGACTAGCGGGGAGGTACGAGCAGTACTTC | CSARAQGLAGRYEQYF
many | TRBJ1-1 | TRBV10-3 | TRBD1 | TGTGCCATCAGCCCGGGTGGGGGACAGGCTGAAGCTTTCTTT | CAISPGGGQAEAFF
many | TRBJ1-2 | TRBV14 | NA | TGTGCCAGCAGAGAGGACGGTAACTATGGCTACACCTTC | CASREDGNYGYTF
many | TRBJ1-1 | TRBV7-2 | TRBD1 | TGTGCCAGCAGCTTTGGGACAGGGGGCGTCACTGAAGCTTTCTTT | CASSFGTGGVTEAFF
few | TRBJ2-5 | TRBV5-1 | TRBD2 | TGCGCCAGCAGCTGGACTAGCGTCCAAGAGACCCAGTACTTC | CASSWTSVQETQYF
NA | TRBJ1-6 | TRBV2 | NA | TGTGCCAGCAGACAGGGAGTCTCCTATAATTCACCCCTCCACTTT | CASRQGVSYNSPLHF
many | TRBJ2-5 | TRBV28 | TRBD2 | TGTGCCAGCAGTTTAGGAGGGAGGGCACAAGAGACCCAGTACTTC | CASSLGGRAQETQYF
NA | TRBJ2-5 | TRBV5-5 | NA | TGTGCCAGCAGCCCGGTTCAAGAGACCCAGTACTTC | CASSPVQETQYF
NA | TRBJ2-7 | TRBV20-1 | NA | TGCAGTGCTAGAGGTGGTAGGGTCTGGGAGCAGTACTTC | CSARGGRVWEQYF
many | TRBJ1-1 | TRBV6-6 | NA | TGTGCCAGCAGTTACTTCCCAGGGAAGGATGAAGCTTTCTTT | CASSYFPGKDEAFF
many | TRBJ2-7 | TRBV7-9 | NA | TGTGCCAGCAGCGGGGGCGAGCAGTACTTC | CASSGGEQYF
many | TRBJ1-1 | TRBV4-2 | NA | TGTGCCAGCAGCCAAGTCTCAGGCAGACCAGATGAAGCTTTCTTT | CASSQVSGRPDEAFF
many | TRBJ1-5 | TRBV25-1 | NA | TGTGCCAGCAGTGAAGGGCCCCAGCCCCAGCATTTT | CASSEGPQPQHF
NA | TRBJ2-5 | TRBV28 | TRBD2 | TGTGCCAGCAGTTCGGCCCCCCACGGGAGGCAAGAGACCCAGTACTTC | CASSSAPHGRQETQYF
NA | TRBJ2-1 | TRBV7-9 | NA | TGTGCCAGCCATGAGGTATACAATGAGCAGTTCTTC | CASHEVYNEQFF
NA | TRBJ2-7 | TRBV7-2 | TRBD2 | TGTGCCAGCAGCCCCGGCGGGAGTGACTACGAGCAGTACTTC | CASSPGGSDYEQYF
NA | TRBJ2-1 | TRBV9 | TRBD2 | TGTGCCAGCAGCGCGGGACTAGCGGGACAGAATGAGCAGTTCTTC | CASSAGLAGQNEQFF
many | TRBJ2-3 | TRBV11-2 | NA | TGTGCCAGCAGCCTATACGGAGGGGGTGCAGATACGCAGTATTTT | CASSLYGGGADTQYF
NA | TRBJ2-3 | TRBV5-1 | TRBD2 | TGCGCCAGCAGCGATAGCGGGAGGGCCATAGATACGCAGTATTTT | CASSDSGRAIDTQYF
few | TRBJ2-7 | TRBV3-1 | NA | TGTGCCAGCAGCCAAGATCCACAGACCTACGAGCAGTACTTC | CASSQDPQTYEQYF
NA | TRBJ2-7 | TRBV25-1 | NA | TGTGCCAGCAGTGCCTGGACAGTATCCTACGAGCAGTACTTC | CASSAWTVSYEQYF
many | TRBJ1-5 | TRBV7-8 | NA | TGTGCCAGCAGCTTATGGGGGACGGTGAATCAGCCCCAGCATTTT | CASSLWGTVNQPQHF